This record covers a single T cell receptor (beta chain). Its antigen is undetermined. The record originates from a study of T-cell memory formation after mild COVID-19. Study context: The study found TCR clusters largely donor specific.

The TCR alpha and TCR beta cDNA libraries, bearing sample barcodes and UMIs, were generated by 5'RACE using constant-segment primers. TCRdb passed the 5' RACE reads through MiXCR, listing each CDR3 protein once. The table includes some 150,000 distinct CDR3 sequences, under 7% detected once. Findings and caveats of the study: Clones contracting over day 15 to 85 were CD4/CD8 balanced, with later expanders leaning CD4+.

The CDR3 extends over 14 amino acids. In germline, CDR1 is SGHDN, CDR2 FVKESK. V gave up 0 bases and J gave up 3 bases, with 8 bases separating them. The rearrangement uses TRBV14 and TRBJ1-2, with D unresolved. Specimen: PBMCs or a T cell subset sorted from them (not recorded which). The sequence derives from an adult woman who had mild COVID-19 (a few samples of this study predate the infection). Cell type and time point are not known. The CDR3 sequence is CASSQDWGDYGYTF. CDR3 DNA: TGTGCCAGCAGCCAAGATTGGGGTGACTATGGCTACACCTTC.